This T cell receptor (beta chain) was sequenced in a study of cytomegalovirus exposure and HLA in healthy donors. As for the study in general: Falling in the Caucasian-associated ancestry cluster were 81% of a few hundred genotyped donors. The study's findings and limits: Differences between HLA loci emerged in a later analysis of TCR association rates, with DRB1 most and HLA-C fewest. In a later analysis, compared with equally common non-associated chains, HLA-associated beta chains were more expanded. Most TCR sequences were uncommon, yet certain public TCRs appeared in many donors.

Germline-derived CDR1 and CDR2 are MNHEY and SVGAGI. The CDR3 spans 12 residues. V dropped 4 bases and J dropped 4 bases, with 8 bases sitting between them. Only one count was recorded for this clone. The antigen remains unidentified. The PCR made use of 60 Vbeta and 13 Jbeta primers. Method: immunoSEQ multiplex PCR; TCRdb's copy keeps in-frame clones and lacks some. The sample lists 100,000 to 130,000 clones, 55% to 85% seen once, with 7.8% in the top ten. The chain links TRBV6-5 to TRBJ2-7; perhaps TRBD2 as D (6 bases). The origin of this receptor is a man aged 25-45 years in good health and CMV-seronegative. The material sequenced was PBMCs. The CDR3 spells CASSSGGYEQYF. CDR3 bases: TGTGCCAGCAGTTCCGGGGGATACGAGCAGTACTTC.